The text below deals with one T cell receptor (beta chain). As handled by the study authors: Using reference gene primer amplification, nucleated cell counts were estimated. Here immunoSEQ multiplex PCR was the method, and the copy in TCRdb shows in-frame clones only, minus some. V, J and clone size were drawn from that table, and D and trimming were deduced from the DNA. The sample yields 97,000 or so clones, around four fifths seen once. This sample is drawn from a study of blood T cell repertoires in COVID-19. Study overall: T cells, B-cell-depleted T cells, or PBMCs supplied cDNA or gDNA.

From germline, CDR1 is SGHVS and CDR2 FQNEAQ. The J segment lost 6 bases and the V segment lost 8 bases, leaving 25 bases of the junction unmatched. This CDR3 comprises 19 residues. The J gene is TRBJ1-5, the V gene TRBV7-8; TRBD1 matches at 7 bases. Sequenced material: peripheral blood. The TCR was taken from a man aged 65-85 years with acute or convalescent COVID-19. Here the CDR3 reads CASRTSLTGRPEKSQPQHF. The CDR3 DNA follows: TGTGCCAGCCGAACCTCTTTGACAGGGCGGCCTGAAAAAAGTCAGCCCCAGCATTTT.